This T cell receptor (beta chain) was documented in a study of CD8 T cells in Susac syndrome. Healthy donors constituted the control group, matched for age and sex. Trimming removed 10 bases at V and 0 bases at J, with 15 bases between. The CDR3 is made up of 14 amino acids. Germline CDR1 and CDR2: MNHNS and SASEGT. Roughly 0.45 to 1 ug RNA was reverse transcribed with random hexamers. TCR beta CDR3 was amplified by immunoSEQ covering 54 Vbeta and 13 Jbeta. Using its own MiXCR run on the immunoSEQ multiplex PCR reads, TCRdb lists one record per CDR3 protein. The table lists fewer than 150,000 distinct CDR3 sequences, about 95% of them singletons.

The sample was CD4+ T cells from PBMCs. The V and J genes are TRBV6-1 and TRBJ1-1, with a tentative D call TRBD1 (6 bases). The TCR originated in a human donor in good health. DNA for the CDR3: TGTGCCACGCCAGGGGACCTAATGAACACTGAAGCTTTCTTT. As protein: CATPGDLMNTEAFF.